A selection of T cell receptor beta chains follows, all from one sample in a study of OX40 agonist ivuxolimab in advanced cancers. Only in-frame clones appear in the TCRdb table, and some are missing; sequencing was by immunoSEQ multiplex PCR. The repertoire has around 74,000 clones, less than 90% of them found once; the top ten carry 0.5% to 0.8%. The source material was CD4+ or CD8+ T cells sorted from blood, sampled in a trial of the OX40 agonist ivuxolimab. These TCRs come from an adult with an advanced solid tumor such as melanoma, head and neck, liver or kidney cancer. The CDR3 runs from the conserved cysteine through the conserved F or W. Each record gives: J gene, D gene, V gene, CDR3 length, clone size, CDR3 protein, CDR3 DNA. The D gene is left open where the match is weak. Not every row has a clone size; where given, it reads once, few, many or a size class.

TRBJ2-7 | - | TRBV5-1 | 17 | - | CASSRTATTLSSYEQYF | TGCGCCAGCAGCCGCACAGCGACCACCCTCAGCTCCTACGAGCAGTACTTC
TRBJ2-3 | TRBD1 | TRBV2 | 14 | - | CASSGQGGTDTQYF | TGTGCCAGCAGTGGACAGGGGGGCACAGATACGCAGTATTTT
TRBJ2-5 | - | TRBV4-2 | 13 | once | CASSQENQETQYF | TGTGCCAGCAGCCAAGAGAACCAAGAGACCCAGTACTTC
TRBJ2-1 | - | TRBV7-3 | 16 | - | CASSPGGGRGYNEQFF | TGTGCCAGCAGCCCCGGAGGGGGACGCGGCTACAATGAGCAGTTCTTC
TRBJ1-6 | TRBD1 | TRBV30 | 13 | - | CALTTGVNSPLHF | TGTGCCTTGACGACAGGGGTCAATTCACCCCTCCACTTT
TRBJ2-3 | - | TRBV11-1 | 16 | - | CASSPAGPRSTDTQYF | TGTGCCAGCAGTCCGGCGGGGCCTCGGAGCACAGATACGCAGTATTTT
TRBJ1-1 | TRBD1 | TRBV5-1 | 16 | - | CASSPRQGRGNTEAFF | TGCGCCAGCAGCCCCAGACAGGGAAGAGGGAACACTGAAGCTTTCTTT
TRBJ2-3 | TRBD2 | TRBV5-1 | 15 | - | CASSLSLAGADTQYF | TGCGCCAGCAGCCTAAGTTTAGCGGGCGCCGATACGCAGTATTTT
TRBJ1-6 | - | TRBV6-5 | 13 | - | CASRGPYNSPLHF | TGTGCCAGCAGGGGTCCTTATAATTCACCCCTCCACTTT
TRBJ1-2 | TRBD1 | TRBV4-2 | 12 | - | CASSLRTGSYTF | TGTGCCAGCAGCCTCCGGACAGGGAGCTACACCTTC
TRBJ2-1 | TRBD1 | TRBV29-1 | 15 | - | CSVFRRDRRRNEQFF | TGCAGCGTTTTTCGGCGGGACAGGAGACGCAATGAGCAGTTCTTC
TRBJ1-2 | TRBD1 | TRBV19 | 13 | - | CASRIGTEVGYTF | TGTGCCAGTAGGATCGGGACAGAAGTTGGCTACACCTTC
TRBJ2-3 | TRBD1 | TRBV7-6 | 13 | once | CAGPGQGADTQYF | TGTGCCGGACCGGGACAGGGTGCAGATACGCAGTATTTT
TRBJ2-7 | TRBD2 | TRBV6-5 | 15 | - | CASSYSGGDAYEQYF | TGTGCCAGCAGTTACTCCGGGGGGGACGCCTACGAGCAGTACTTC
TRBJ2-3 | TRBD2 | TRBV11-1 | 18 | - | CASSLEAAGGFFVDTQYF | TGTGCCAGCAGCTTAGAAGCAGCGGGGGGCTTTTTTGTAGATACGCAGTATTTT
TRBJ1-5 | - | TRBV29-1 | 13 | - | CSVSTQSNQPQHF | TGCAGCGTTTCGACACAGTCTAATCAGCCCCAGCATTTT
TRBJ2-5 | - | TRBV11-2 | 13 | - | CASSYFQGQTQYF | TGTGCCAGCAGCTACTTCCAGGGACAGACCCAGTACTTC
TRBJ2-3 | - | TRBV6-5 | 15 | - | CASFPGGRGRDTQYF | TGTGCCAGCTTTCCCGGGGGTAGAGGTCGGGATACGCAGTATTTT
TRBJ2-7 | TRBD2 | TRBV2 | 15 | - | CASLYEAGGPVEQYF | TGTGCCAGCCTTTATGAAGCGGGGGGGCCGGTTGAGCAGTACTTC
TRBJ1-1 | - | TRBV19 | 13 | - | CASSISLNTEAFF | TGTGCCAGTAGTATATCATTAAACACTGAAGCTTTCTTT